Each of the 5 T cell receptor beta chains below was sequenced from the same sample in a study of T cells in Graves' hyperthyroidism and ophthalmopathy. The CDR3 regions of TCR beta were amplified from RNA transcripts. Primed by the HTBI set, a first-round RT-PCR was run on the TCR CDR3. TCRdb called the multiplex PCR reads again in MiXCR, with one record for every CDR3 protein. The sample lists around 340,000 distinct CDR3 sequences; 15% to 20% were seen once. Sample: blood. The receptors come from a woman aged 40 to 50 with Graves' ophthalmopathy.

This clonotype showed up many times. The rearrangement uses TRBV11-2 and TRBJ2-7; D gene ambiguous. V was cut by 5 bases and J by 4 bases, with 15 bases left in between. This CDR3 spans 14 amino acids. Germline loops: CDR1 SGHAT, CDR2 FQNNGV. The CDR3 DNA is TGTGCCAGCAGCCCTAGTTCGACCCGGTACGAGCAGTACTTC. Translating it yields CASSPSSTRYEQYF. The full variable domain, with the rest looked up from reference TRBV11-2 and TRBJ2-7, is EAGVAQSPRYKIIEKRQSVAFWCNPISGHATLYWYQQILGQGPKLLIQFQNNGVVDDSQLPKDRFSAERLKGVDSTLKIQPAKLEDSAVYLCASSPSSTRYEQYFGPGTRLTVT.

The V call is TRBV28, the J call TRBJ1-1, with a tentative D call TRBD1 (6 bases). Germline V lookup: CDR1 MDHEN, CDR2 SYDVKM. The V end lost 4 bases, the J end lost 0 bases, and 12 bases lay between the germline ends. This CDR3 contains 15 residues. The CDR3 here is CASSSTDRMNTEAFF. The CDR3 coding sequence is TGTGCCAGCAGTTCCACAGACAGGATGAACACTGAAGCTTTCTTT.

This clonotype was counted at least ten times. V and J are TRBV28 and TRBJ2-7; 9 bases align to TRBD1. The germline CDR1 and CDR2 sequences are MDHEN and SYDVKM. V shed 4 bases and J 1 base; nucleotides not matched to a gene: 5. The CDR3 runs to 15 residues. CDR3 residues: CASSSGQGLSYEQYF. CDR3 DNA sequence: TGTGCCAGCAGTTCTGGACAGGGGCTTTCCTACGAGCAGTACTTC.

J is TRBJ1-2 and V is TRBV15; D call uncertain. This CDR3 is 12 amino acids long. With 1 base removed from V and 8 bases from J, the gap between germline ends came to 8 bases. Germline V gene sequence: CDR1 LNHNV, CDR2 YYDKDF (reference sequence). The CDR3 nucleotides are TGTGCCACCAGCAGAGCGAATGGAGGCTACACCTTC. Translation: CATSRANGGYTF.

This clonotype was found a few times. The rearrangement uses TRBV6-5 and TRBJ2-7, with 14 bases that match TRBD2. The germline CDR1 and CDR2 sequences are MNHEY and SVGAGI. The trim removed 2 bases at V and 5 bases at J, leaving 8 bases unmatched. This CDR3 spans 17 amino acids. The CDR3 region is CASSYGTSGSLRNEQYF. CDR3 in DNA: TGTGCCAGCAGTTACGGGACTAGCGGGAGCCTCAGGAACGAGCAGTACTTC.